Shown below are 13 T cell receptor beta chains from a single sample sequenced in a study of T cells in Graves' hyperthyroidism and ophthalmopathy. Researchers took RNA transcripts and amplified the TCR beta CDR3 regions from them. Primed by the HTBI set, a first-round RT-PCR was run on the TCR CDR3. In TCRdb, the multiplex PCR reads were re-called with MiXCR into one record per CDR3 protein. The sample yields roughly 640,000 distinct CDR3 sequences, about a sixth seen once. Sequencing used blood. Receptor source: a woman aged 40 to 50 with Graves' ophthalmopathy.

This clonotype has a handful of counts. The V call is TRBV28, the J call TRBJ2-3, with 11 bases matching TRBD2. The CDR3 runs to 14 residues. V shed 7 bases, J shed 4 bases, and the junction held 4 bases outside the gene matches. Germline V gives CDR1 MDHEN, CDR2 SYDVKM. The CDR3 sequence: CASNPSGGPDTQYF. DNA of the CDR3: TGTGCCAGCAATCCTAGCGGGGGGCCAGATACGCAGTATTTT.

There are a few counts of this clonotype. In nucleotides, the CDR3 is TGTGCCAGCACCACAAACTTTCAGAGCTCCTACGAGCAGTACTTC. Translated, it gives CASTTNFQSSYEQYF. This chain links TRBV11-2 with TRBJ2-7; no clear D. The CDR3 extends over 15 amino acids. The germline CDR1 and CDR2 sequences are SGHAT and FQNNGV. Trimming pared 7 bases from V and 0 bases from J, leaving 16 bases between.

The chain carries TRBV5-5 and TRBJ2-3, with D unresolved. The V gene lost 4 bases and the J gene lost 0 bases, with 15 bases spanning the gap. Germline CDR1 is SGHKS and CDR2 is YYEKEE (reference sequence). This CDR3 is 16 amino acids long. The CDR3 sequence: CASSLLVAVSTDTQYF. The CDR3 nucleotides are TGTGCCAGCAGCCTCCTCGTGGCGGTCAGCACAGATACGCAGTATTTT.

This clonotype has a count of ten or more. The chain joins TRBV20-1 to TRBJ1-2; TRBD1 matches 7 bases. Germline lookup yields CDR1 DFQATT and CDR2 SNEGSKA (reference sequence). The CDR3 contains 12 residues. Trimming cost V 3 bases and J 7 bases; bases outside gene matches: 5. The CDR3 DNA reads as TGCAGTGCTAGGACAGGGTTGGGTGGCTACACCTTC. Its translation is CSARTGLGGYTF.

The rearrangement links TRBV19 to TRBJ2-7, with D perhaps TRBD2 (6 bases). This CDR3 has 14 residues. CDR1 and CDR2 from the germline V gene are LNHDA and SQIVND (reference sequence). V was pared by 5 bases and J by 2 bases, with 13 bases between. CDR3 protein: CASSPSGEAYEQYF. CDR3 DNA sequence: TGTGCCAGTAGTCCGTCGGGGGAAGCCTACGAGCAGTACTTC.

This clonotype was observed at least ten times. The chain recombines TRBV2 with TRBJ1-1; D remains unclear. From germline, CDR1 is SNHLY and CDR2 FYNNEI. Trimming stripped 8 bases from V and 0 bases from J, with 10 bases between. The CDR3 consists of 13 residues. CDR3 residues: CASGSAMNTEAFF. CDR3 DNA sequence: TGTGCCAGCGGGTCAGCGATGAACACTGAAGCTTTCTTT.

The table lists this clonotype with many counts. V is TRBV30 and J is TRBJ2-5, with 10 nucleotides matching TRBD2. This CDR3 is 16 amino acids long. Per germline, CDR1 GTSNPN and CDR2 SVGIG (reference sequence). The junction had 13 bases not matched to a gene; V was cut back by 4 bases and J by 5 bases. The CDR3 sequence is CAWTMRGLAGVETQYF. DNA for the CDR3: TGTGCCTGGACTATGAGGGGGCTAGCGGGGGTTGAGACCCAGTACTTC.

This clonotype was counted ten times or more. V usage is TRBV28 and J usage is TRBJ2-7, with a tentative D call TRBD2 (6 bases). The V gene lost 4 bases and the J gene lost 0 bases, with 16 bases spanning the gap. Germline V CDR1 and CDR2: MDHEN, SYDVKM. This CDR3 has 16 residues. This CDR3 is CASSSGTLTTSYEQYF. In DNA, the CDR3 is TGTGCCAGCAGTTCTGGGACTCTGACGACCTCCTACGAGCAGTACTTC. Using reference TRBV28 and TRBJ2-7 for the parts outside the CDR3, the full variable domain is DVKVTQSSRYLVKRTGEKVFLECVQDMDHENMFWYRQDPGLGLRLIYFSYDVKMKEKGDIPEGYSVSREKKERFSLILESASTNQTSMYLCASSSGTLTTSYEQYFGPGTRLTVT.

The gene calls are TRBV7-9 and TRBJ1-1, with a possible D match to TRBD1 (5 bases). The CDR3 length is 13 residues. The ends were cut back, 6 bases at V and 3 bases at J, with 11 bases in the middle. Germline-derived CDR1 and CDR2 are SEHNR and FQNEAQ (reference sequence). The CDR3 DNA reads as TGTGCCAGCAGAAAACAGGTGGACACTGAAGCTTTCTTT. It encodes CASRKQVDTEAFF.

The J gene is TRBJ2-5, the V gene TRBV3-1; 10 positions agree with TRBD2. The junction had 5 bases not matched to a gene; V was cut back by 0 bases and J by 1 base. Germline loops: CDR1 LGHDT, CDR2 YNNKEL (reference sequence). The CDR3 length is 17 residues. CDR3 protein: CASSQETSGRAQETQYF. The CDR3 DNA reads TGTGCCAGCAGCCAAGAAACCAGCGGGAGGGCCCAAGAGACCCAGTACTTC.

The DNA of the CDR3 is TGTGCCTGCCCTCAGGGATTAGGAAACACCATATATTTT. As protein: CACPQGLGNTIYF. The chain is built from TRBV30 and TRBJ1-3, with a weak D call TRBD1 (5 bases). Trimming shortened V by 6 bases and J by 4 bases, and 13 bases separated the two germline ends. The CDR3 has 13 amino acids. From germline, CDR1 is GTSNPN and CDR2 SVGIG (reference sequence).

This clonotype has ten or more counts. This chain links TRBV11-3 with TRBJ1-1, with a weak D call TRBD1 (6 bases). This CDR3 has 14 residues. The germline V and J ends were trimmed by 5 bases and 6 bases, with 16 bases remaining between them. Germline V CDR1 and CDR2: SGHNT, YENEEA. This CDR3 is CASSIIIGQSEAFF. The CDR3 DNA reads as TGTGCCAGCAGCATCATTATCGGACAGTCTGAAGCTTTCTTT.

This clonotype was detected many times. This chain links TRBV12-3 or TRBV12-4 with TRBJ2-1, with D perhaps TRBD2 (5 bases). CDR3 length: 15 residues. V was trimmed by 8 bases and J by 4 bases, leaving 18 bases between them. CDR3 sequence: CASGPLGGGYNEQFF. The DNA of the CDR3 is TGTGCCAGCGGTCCCCTTGGAGGAGGATACAATGAGCAGTTCTTC.